The source of this TCR beta chain is a study of CD8 T cells in Susac syndrome. With random hexamers, reverse transcription was performed on about 0.5 to 1 ug of RNA. TCRdb reanalysed the immunoSEQ multiplex PCR reads using MiXCR and keeps one entry per CDR3 protein. The sample has about 200,000 distinct CDR3 sequences; under 97% are singletons. Germline V gene lookup returns CDR1 DFQATT and CDR2 SNEGSKA (reference sequence). CDR3 length equals 15 residues. Trimming took 6 bases from V and 0 from J; bases not matched to a gene: 3. Source material: CD4+ T cells from PBMCs. The sequence was collected from a human donor with multiple sclerosis. The J gene is TRBJ2-4, the V gene TRBV20-1, with 12 bases aligning to TRBD2. CDR3 DNA sequence: TGCAGTGCGATACTAGCGGGGGGAGCCAAAAACATTCAGTACTTC. It is translated as CSAILAGGAKNIQYF.